Shown below are 21 T cell receptor beta chains from a single sample sequenced in a study of read filtering for tumor transcriptome and immune sequencing. This library used about 360 ng RNA and molecular barcoded adaptors spanning alpha/delta and beta/gamma chains. From the reads, TCRdb called clonotypes with MiXCR, one entry per CDR3 protein. Of around 130,000 distinct CDR3 sequences in the sample, approximately 13% were seen once. Sequenced input: a population of CD138-negative cells sorted from bone marrow. The receptors come from a donor at least 40 years old with multiple myeloma.

This sequence joins TRBV20-1 and TRBJ2-5; 7 bases line up with TRBD2. The CDR3 length is 13 residues. Trimming at V came to 1 base and at J to 5 bases, leaving 4 bases not matched to a gene. Germline CDR1 is DFQATT and CDR2 is SNEGSKA (reference sequence). CDR3 loop: CSARGGGWETQYF. The DNA for the CDR3 is TGCAGTGCTAGAGGGGGGGGTTGGGAGACCCAGTACTTC.

On this clonotype itself: A much larger clone differs from this one at a single base, so this may be a read error. The chain recombines TRBV24-1 with TRBJ2-5; perhaps TRBD1 as D (5 bases). This CDR3 contains 16 residues. Deletions cut 0 bases from V and 3 bases from J, with 13 bases between. The germline gives CDR1 KGHDR, CDR2 SFDVKD. CDR3 protein: CATSDLSSREEETQYF. As DNA, the CDR3 is TGTGCCACCAGTGATTTGTCTTCCAGGGAAGAAGAGACCCAGTACTTC.

This clonotype showed up many times. V usage is TRBV7-9 and J usage is TRBJ2-1; the D gene is possibly TRBD2 (5 bases). Germline CDR1 and CDR2: SEHNR and FQNEAQ (reference sequence). The V end lost 5 bases, the J end lost 0 bases, and 20 bases lay between the germline ends. CDR3 length equals 18 residues. The CDR3 coding sequence is TGTGCCAGCAGCCCGGACTGGGCCTTATCGAGCTCCTACAATGAGCAGTTCTTC. This gives the protein CASSPDWALSSSYNEQFF.

As regards this clonotype: Given a much more abundant clone one base away, this may be a read error. The V and J genes are TRBV5-4 and TRBJ1-1, with 9 positions matching TRBD1. CDR1 is SGHNT, CDR2 YYREEE, per germline (reference sequence). V was pared by 2 bases and J by 5 bases, with 7 bases of the junction left unmatched. The CDR3 is 15 residues long. This CDR3 is CASSLLTGGATEAFF. The CDR3 DNA is TGTGCCAGCAGCTTATTGACAGGGGGAGCTACTGAAGCTTTCTTT. Combining the CDR3 with reference TRBV5-4 and TRBJ1-1 gives the whole variable domain ETGVTQSPTHLIKTRGQQVTLRCSSQSGHNTVSWYQQALGQGPQFIFQYYREEENGRGNFPPRFSGLQFPNYSSELNVNALELDDSALYLCASSLLTGGATEAFFGQGTRLTVV.

The chain is built from TRBV19 and TRBJ2-7; TRBD2 is a possible D gene (6 bases). Germline CDR1 is LNHDA and CDR2 is SQIVND (reference sequence). The CDR3 extends over 14 amino acids. Trimming cost V 10 bases and J 0 bases, with 16 bases left between them. The CDR3 loop is CANTGTGGSYEQYF. Written as DNA, the CDR3 is TGTGCCAATACCGGGACTGGCGGCTCCTACGAGCAGTACTTC.

This clonotype has at least ten counts. J is TRBJ2-1 and V is TRBV12-5; TRBD2 matches 12 bases. The CDR3 runs to 17 residues. Germline CDR1 LGHNT, CDR2 FRNRAP. The ends lost 4 bases at V and 7 bases at J; junction bases unmatched: 11. CDR3 sequence: CASGSNPSGRALNEQFF. DNA for the CDR3: TGTGCTAGTGGTTCGAATCCTAGCGGGAGGGCCTTGAATGAGCAGTTCTTC.

This clonotype was detected many times. The chain uses TRBV4-3 and TRBJ2-1; 12 bases align to TRBD2. Germline-derived CDR1 and CDR2 are LGHNA and YSLEER. The CDR3 runs 16 residues. J gave up 6 bases and V 4 bases, and 7 bases lay outside the gene matches. CDR3 DNA: TGCGCCAGCAGCCGAGAGGGACTAGCGGGTTTCAATGAGCAGTTCTTC. Protein sequence: CASSREGLAGFNEQFF.

This clonotype was observed many times. The J gene is TRBJ2-7, the V gene TRBV20-1; weak D call: TRBD1 (6 bases). The CDR3 length is 15 residues. The germline V gene encodes CDR1 DFQATT and CDR2 SNEGSKA (reference sequence). The germline V and J ends were trimmed by 5 bases and 1 base, with 18 bases remaining between them. The CDR3 coding sequence is TGCAGTGCTCTCCTGGACGGGACATCTTCCTACGAGCAGTACTTC. Translating it yields CSALLDGTSSYEQYF.

This clonotype showed up many times. V is TRBV20-1 and J is TRBJ2-7, with D maybe TRBD1 (5 bases). V was shortened by 0 bases and J by 7 bases, with 16 bases between the two germline ends. Germline V gene sequence: CDR1 DFQATT, CDR2 SNEGSKA (reference sequence). CDR3 size: 14 residues. The CDR3 sequence: CSARDLNRGWEQYF. In DNA form, the CDR3 reads TGCAGTGCTAGAGATCTGAATAGGGGTTGGGAGCAGTACTTC.

This clonotype appeared many times. The chain has TRBV5-1 and TRBJ2-1, with 9 bases lining up with TRBD2. Germline V gives CDR1 SGHRS, CDR2 YFSETQ. V was clipped by 4 bases and J by 7 bases; unmatched bases: 3. The CDR3 spans 13 residues. CDR3 residues: CASSEGLANEQFF. DNA for the CDR3: TGCGCCAGCAGCGAGGGACTAGCTAATGAGCAGTTCTTC.

This clonotype was observed at least ten times. The chain combines TRBV14 with TRBJ2-5; the D gene is possibly TRBD2 (5 bases). This CDR3 comprises 15 residues. Germline CDR1 reads SGHDN; CDR2 reads FVKESK. V was shortened by 0 bases and J by 4 bases, with 12 bases between the two germline ends. The CDR3 nucleotides are TGTGCCAGCAGCCAAGAGAGGGTTGTAGGAGAGACCCAGTACTTC. It codes for CASSQERVVGETQYF.

This clonotype has a count of ten or more. The rearrangement uses TRBV5-1 and TRBJ2-3, with 11 positions matching TRBD1. V shed 3 bases and J 3 bases; nucleotides not matched to a gene: 6. In germline, CDR1 is SGHRS, CDR2 YFSETQ. The CDR3 consists of 16 residues. The CDR3, as DNA: TGCGCCAGCAGCTGGACAGGGGGCGAGGGGACAGATACGCAGTATTTT. It is translated as CASSWTGGEGTDTQYF. The entire variable domain, with the rest obtained from reference TRBV5-1 and TRBJ2-3, is as follows: KAGVTQTPRYLIKTRGQQVTLSCSPISGHRSVSWYQQTPGQGLQFLFEYFSETQRNKGNFPGRFSGRQFSNSRSEMNVSTLELGDSALYLCASSWTGGEGTDTQYFGPGTRLTVL.

This clonotype occurred a few times. The chain combines TRBV20-1 with TRBJ1-1, with 9 bases fitting TRBD1. CDR3 length: 12 amino acids. Germline V gives CDR1 DFQATT, CDR2 SNEGSKA (reference sequence). V lost 6 bases, J lost 5 bases, and 4 bases stayed unmatched. The CDR3 sequence is CSAGTGTTEAFF. Written as DNA, the CDR3 is TGCAGTGCGGGGACAGGGACGACTGAAGCTTTCTTT.

This clonotype was picked up many times. The V gene is TRBV10-1, the J gene TRBJ2-5, with 8 bases matching TRBD2. From germline, CDR1 is WNHNN and CDR2 SYGVQD (reference sequence). J was trimmed by 3 bases and V by 3 bases; bases with no gene match: 0. The CDR3 length is 13 residues. The chain's CDR3 is CASSEAGEETQYF. The DNA of the CDR3 is TGCGCCAGCAGTGAAGCGGGGGAAGAGACCCAGTACTTC.

Regarding this clonotype: The junction shows a germline mismatch at one end, possibly a read error. The chain uses TRBV11-3 and TRBJ2-3; no clear D gene. Germline CDR1 and CDR2: SGHNT and YENEEA. The CDR3 is made up of 12 amino acids. The CDR3 protein is CTSSPGADTQYF. In nucleotides, the CDR3 is TGTACCAGCTCCCCCGGCGCAGATACGCAGTATTTT. The variable domain in full, completed from reference TRBV11-3 and TRBJ2-3, reads EAGVVQSPRYKIIEKKQPVAFWCNPISGHNTLYWYLQNLGQGPELLIRYENEEAVDDSQLPKDRFSAERLKGVDSTLKIQPAELGDSAVYLCTSSPGADTQYFGPGTRLTVL.

The table lists this clonotype with many counts. The chain couples TRBV6-2 or TRBV6-3 to TRBJ1-4, with D maybe TRBD1 (6 bases). Trimming cost V 6 bases and J 8 bases, with 13 bases left between them. The CDR3 runs 13 residues. Germline assignment: CDR1 MNHEY and CDR2 SVGEGT. CDR3 amino acids: CASRLTGYEKLFF. CDR3 DNA: TGTGCCAGCAGACTAACAGGGTACGAAAAACTGTTTTTT.

The rearrangement links TRBV7-2 to TRBJ2-7, with 8 bases that match TRBD2. With V trimmed by 3 bases and J by 2 bases, 9 bases remained unmatched. This CDR3 region has 16 residues. The germline V gene encodes CDR1 SGHTA and CDR2 FQGNSA. CDR3 coding DNA: TGTGCCAGCAGCTTCCCCCTCGGGAGGGGGACCTACGAGCAGTACTTC. It yields the protein CASSFPLGRGTYEQYF.

This clonotype was found many times. This chain connects TRBV10-3 to TRBJ2-1; 12 positions agree with TRBD2. The V gene end was trimmed by 11 bases and the J gene end by 5 bases; junction bases not matched to a gene: 10. This CDR3 is 15 amino acids long. CDR1 is ENHRY, CDR2 SYGVKD, per germline. In nucleotides, the CDR3 is TGTGCCTCACGCCTAGCGGGAGGGCCCAACAATGAGCAGTTCTTC. This encodes CASRLAGGPNNEQFF.

A remark on this clonotype: One end of the junction does not line up with germline, which may come from a read error. Here the CDR3 reads CASSGYSSYGYTF. The CDR3 bases are TGCGCCAGCAGCGGATACAGTTCCTATGGCTACACCTTC. V and J are TRBV5-6 and TRBJ1-2; unclear D gene. Germline CDR1 reads SGHDT; CDR2 reads YYEEEE. The CDR3 spans 13 residues.

Regarding this clonotype: Possible read error: a much larger clone is one base away. The chain recombines TRBV29-1 with TRBJ1-1, with D uncertain. V shed 7 bases and J shed 3 bases, with 9 bases lying between them. Germline V CDR1 and CDR2: SQVTM, ANQGSEA. The CDR3 contains 11 residues. The CDR3 loop is CSAGPHTEAFF. The CDR3 DNA follows: TGCAGCGCCGGGCCGCACACTGAAGCTTTCTTT. Full variable domain (rest looked up from reference TRBV29-1 and TRBJ1-1): SAVISQKPSRDICQRGTSLTIQCQVDSQVTMMFWYRQQPGQSLTLIATANQGSEATYESGFVIDKFPISRPNLTFSTLTVSNMSPEDSSIYLCSAGPHTEAFFGQGTRLTVV.

This clonotype was seen more than once but under ten times. V and J are TRBV7-2 and TRBJ2-3, with D possibly being TRBD1 or TRBD2 (5 bases each). The CDR3 extends over 15 amino acids. Germline values: CDR1 SGHTA, CDR2 FQGNSA. V lost 3 bases and J lost 4, with 14 bases in between. The CDR3, as DNA: TGTGCCAGCAGCTTTTCCGGGACCGCGTCAGATACGCAGTATTTT. Its translation: CASSFSGTASDTQYF.